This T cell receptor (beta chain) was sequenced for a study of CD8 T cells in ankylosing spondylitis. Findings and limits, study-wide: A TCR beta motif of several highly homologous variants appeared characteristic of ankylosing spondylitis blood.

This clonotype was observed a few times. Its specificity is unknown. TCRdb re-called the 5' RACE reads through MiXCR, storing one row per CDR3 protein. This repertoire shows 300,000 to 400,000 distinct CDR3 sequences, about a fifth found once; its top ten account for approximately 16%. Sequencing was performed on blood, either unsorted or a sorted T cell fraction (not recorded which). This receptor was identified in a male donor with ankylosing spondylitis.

The CDR3 reads CSASLTAGDTGELFF. In DNA, the CDR3 is TGCAGTGCCTCTCTGACAGCGGGAGACACCGGGGAGCTGTTTTTT. The rearrangement links TRBV20-1 to TRBJ2-2, with 8 bases fitting TRBD2. Germline V lookup: CDR1 DFQATT, CDR2 SNEGSKA (reference sequence). Trimming cost V 6 bases and J 3 bases; bases outside gene matches: 9. The CDR3 length is 15 residues.